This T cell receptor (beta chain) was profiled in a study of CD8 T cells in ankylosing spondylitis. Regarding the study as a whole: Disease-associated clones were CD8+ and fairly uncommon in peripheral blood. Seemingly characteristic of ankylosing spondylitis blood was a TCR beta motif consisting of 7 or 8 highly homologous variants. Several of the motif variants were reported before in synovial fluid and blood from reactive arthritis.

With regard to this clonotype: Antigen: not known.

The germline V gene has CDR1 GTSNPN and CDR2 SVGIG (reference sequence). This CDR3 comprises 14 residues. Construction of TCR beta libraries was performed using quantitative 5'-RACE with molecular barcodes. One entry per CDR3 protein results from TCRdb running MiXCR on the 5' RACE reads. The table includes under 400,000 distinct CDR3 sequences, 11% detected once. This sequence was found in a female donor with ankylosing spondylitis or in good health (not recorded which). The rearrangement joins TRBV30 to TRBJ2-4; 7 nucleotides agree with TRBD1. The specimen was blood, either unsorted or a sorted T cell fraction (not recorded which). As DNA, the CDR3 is TGTGCTACTACAGGGGCACGGTTTGGGAACATTCAGTACTTC. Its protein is CATTGARFGNIQYF.